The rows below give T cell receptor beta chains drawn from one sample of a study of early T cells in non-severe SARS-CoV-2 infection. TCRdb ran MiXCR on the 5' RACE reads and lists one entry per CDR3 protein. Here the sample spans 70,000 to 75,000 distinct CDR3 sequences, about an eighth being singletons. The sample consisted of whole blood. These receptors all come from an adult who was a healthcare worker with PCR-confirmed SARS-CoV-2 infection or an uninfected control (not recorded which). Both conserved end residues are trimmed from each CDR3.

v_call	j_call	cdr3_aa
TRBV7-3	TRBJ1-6	ASSFGTGDNSPLH
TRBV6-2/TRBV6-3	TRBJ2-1	ASSTGTGSVNEQF
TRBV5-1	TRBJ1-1	ASSPIGGRIMNTEAF
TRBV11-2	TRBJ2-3	ASSSRLAGFTDTQY
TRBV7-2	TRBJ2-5	ASSRRGREGETQY
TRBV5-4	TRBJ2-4	ASSLEGTGENIQY
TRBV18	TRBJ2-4	ASSPPLAAKNIQY
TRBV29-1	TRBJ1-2	SVEDLVNYGYT
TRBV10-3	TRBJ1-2	AISPGTEYGYT
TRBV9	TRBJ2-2	ASSVRPSGAFGGELF
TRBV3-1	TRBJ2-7	ASSQDDRYEQY
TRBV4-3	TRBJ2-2	ASSQEGGGNTGELF
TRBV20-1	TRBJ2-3	SAPLRATDTQY
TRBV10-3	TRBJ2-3	ATGQGSTDTQY
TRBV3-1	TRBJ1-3	ASTGQTNGNTIY
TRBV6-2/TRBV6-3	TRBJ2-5	ASSYSPEETQY
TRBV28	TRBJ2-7	ASSGGNGYEQY
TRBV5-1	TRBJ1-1	ASSSSEGSPSTEAF
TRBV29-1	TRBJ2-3	SVTSGVGTDTQY
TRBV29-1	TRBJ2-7	SAVGVWGPAEQY
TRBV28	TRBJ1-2	ASRDSLYGYT
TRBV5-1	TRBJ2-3	ASSSFLGTPGTDTQY
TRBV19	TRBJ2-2	ASTPRGLRTGELF
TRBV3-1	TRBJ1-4	ASSHPGINEKLF
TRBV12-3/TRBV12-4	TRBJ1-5	ASRPTGNQPQH
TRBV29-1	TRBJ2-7	SVEGLGDEQY
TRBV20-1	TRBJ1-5	SASGELNQPQH
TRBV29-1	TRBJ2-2	SARPPGNGELF
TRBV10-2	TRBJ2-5	ASSESSGVEETQY
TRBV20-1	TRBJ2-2	SARNTGELF
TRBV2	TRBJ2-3	ASSVRLAGDADTQY
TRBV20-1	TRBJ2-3	SATLQGPDTQY
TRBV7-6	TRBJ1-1	ASSPGQSNTEAF
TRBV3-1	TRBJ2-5	ASSPRQLFQETQY
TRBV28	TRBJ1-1	ASSLQGANTEAF
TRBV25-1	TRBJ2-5	ASSLGLRQETQY
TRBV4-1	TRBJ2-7	ASSQGDSAYEQY
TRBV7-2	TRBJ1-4	ASSVGQGDEKLF
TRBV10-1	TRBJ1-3	ATPKGPGNTIY
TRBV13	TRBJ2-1	ASSFEGADNEQF
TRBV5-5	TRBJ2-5	ASSGGTLRETQY
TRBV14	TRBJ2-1	ASSLNHNEQF
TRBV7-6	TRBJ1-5	ASSLTGTQPQH
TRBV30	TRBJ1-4	AWRGALNEKLF
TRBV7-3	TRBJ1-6	ASSPTGGSSPLH
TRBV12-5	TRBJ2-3	ASGVTSGHSTDTQY
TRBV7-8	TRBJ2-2	ASSAGTGADTGELF
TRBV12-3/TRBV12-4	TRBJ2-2	ASSPGRGRGTGELF
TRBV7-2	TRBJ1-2	ASSLSQQTNGYT
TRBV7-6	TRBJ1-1	ASSRSLTGSEAF
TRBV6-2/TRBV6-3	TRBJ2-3	ASMEGIWDTQY
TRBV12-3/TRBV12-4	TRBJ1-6	ASSLVGAVNSPLH
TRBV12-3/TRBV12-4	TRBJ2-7	ASTYFSSLGARSYEQY